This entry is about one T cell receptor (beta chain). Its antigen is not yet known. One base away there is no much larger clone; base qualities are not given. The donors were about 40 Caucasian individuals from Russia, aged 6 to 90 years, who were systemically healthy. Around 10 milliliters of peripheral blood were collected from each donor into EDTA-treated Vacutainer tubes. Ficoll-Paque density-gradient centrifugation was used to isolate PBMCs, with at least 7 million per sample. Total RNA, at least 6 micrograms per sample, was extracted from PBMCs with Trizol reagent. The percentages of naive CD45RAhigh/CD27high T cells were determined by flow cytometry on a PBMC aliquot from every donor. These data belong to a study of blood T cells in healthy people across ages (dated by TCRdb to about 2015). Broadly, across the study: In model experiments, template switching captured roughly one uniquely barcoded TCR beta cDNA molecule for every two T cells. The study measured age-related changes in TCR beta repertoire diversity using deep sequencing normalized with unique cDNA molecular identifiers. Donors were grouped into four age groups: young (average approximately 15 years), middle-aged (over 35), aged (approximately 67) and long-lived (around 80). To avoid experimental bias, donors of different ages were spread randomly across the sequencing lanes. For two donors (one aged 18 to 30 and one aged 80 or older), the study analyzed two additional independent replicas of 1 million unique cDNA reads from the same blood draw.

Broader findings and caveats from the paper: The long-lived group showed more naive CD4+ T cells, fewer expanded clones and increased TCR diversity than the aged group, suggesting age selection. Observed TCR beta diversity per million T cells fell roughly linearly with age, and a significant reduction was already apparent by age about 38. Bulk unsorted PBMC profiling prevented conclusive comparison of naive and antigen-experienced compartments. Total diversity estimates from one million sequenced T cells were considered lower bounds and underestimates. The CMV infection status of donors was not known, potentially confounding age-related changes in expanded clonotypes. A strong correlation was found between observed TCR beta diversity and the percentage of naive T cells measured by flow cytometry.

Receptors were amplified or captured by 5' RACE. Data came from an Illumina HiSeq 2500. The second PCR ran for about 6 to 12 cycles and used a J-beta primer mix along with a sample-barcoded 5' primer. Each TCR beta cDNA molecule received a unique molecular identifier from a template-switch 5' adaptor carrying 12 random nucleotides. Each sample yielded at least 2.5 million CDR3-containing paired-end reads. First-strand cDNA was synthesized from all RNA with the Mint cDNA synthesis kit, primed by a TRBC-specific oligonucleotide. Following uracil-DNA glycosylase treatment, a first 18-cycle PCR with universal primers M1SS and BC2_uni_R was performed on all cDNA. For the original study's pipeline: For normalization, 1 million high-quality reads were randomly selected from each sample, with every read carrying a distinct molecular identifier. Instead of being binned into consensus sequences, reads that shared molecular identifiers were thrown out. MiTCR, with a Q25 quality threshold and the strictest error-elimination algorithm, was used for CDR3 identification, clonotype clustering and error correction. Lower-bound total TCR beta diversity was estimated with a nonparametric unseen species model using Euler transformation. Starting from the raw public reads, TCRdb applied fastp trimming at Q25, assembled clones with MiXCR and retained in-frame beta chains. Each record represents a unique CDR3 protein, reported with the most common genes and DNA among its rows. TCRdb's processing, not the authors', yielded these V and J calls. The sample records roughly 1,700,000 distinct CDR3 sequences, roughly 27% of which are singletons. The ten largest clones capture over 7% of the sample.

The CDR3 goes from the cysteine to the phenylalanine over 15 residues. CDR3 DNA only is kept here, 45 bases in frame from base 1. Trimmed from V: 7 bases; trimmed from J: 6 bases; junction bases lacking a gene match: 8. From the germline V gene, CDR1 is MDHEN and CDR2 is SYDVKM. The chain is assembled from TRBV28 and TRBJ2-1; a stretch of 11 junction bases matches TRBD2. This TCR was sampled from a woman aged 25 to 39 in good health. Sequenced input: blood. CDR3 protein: CASTKLAGAFNEQFF. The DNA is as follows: TGTGCCAGCACCAAACTAGCGGGGGCCTTCAATGAGCAGTTCTTC.